This T cell receptor beta chain was captured in a study of T-cell reconstitution after alpha-beta-depleted transplantation in children. This clonotype appeared many times. The CDR3 totals 14 residues. Germline CDR1 MNHEY, CDR2 SVGAGI. Trimming took off 2 bases at V and 7 bases at J, with 14 bases between the two ends. As it was prepared, the TCRbeta library received unique molecular identifiers. TCRdb redid the calling of the PCR reads with MiXCR, one entry per CDR3 protein. The sample shows roughly 200,000 distinct CDR3 sequences, 6.5% to 7.5% of them seen only once. This sequence originates from a human donor who donated a stem cell graft to a child with Wiskott-Aldrich syndrome. This chain connects TRBV6-5 to TRBJ1-2, with TRBD1 as a possible D gene (5 bases). This material consisted of PBMCs from the stem cell graft donor, taken from the stem cell graft. The CDR3, as DNA: TGTGCCAGCAGTTACCCTGGCAGGGCGGGTGGCTACACCTTC. It yields the protein CASSYPGRAGGYTF.